This TCR beta chain originates from a study of blood T cell repertoires in COVID-19. At the level of the study: COVID-19 samples from acute and convalescent phases originated in the United States, Italy and Spain. PBMCs, B-cell-depleted T cells, or T cells provided the cDNA or gDNA that made up the material.

Looked up from germline, CDR1 is KGHDR and CDR2 is SFDVKD. The CDR3 runs 12 residues. V shed 8 bases and J shed 5 bases, with 8 bases lying between them. In the original analysis: Estimated nucleated cell counts came from reference gene primer amplification. Profiling relied on immunoSEQ multiplex PCR, and the TCRdb table lists in-frame clones only, not all of them. V and J calls plus clone size are reproduced from that table; the DNA served to infer D and trimming. This sample has around 200,000 clones, with over 60% found just once. The specimen sequenced was peripheral blood. The receptor's source is a woman aged 70-85 years with acute or convalescent COVID-19. The V call is TRBV24-1, the J call TRBJ2-2; TRBD1 is a possible D gene (6 bases). This CDR3 is CATNQGTGELFF. In nucleotides, the CDR3 is TGTGCCACCAACCAGGGGACCGGGGAGCTGTTTTTT.